A selection of T cell receptor beta chains follows, all from one sample in a study of blood T cell repertoires in COVID-19. Measured with immunoSEQ multiplex PCR; TCRdb has only the in-frame clones, and not every one. The sample consists of around 210,000 clones, 88% of them appearing once. The specimen sequenced was peripheral blood. Every receptor here comes from a young man with active or convalescent COVID-19. The CDR3 runs from the conserved cysteine through the conserved F or W. The D gene is left open where the match is weak. Where a row states a size, it is once, few, many or the class of an expanded clone; other rows omit it.

J gene,V gene,clone size,D gene,CDR3 protein,CDR3 DNA
TRBJ2-7,TRBV4-3,-,-,CASSLREDLRYEQYF,TGCGCCAGCAGCCTAAGAGAGGACTTGAGGTACGAGCAGTACTTC
TRBJ2-6,TRBV25-1,-,TRBD2,CASSASGSKFVGANVLTF,TGTGCCAGCAGTGCTAGCGGGAGTAAGTTTGTTGGGGCCAACGTCCTGACTTTC
TRBJ1-5,TRBV10-3,-,-,CAISRGQGSNQPQHF,TGTGCCATCAGTCGAGGCCAGGGTAGCAATCAGCCCCAGCATTTT
TRBJ1-6,TRBV7-9,-,-,CASIRGGPSYNSPLHF,TGTGCCAGCATCCGGGGTGGACCCTCCTATAATTCACCCCTCCACTTT
TRBJ1-4,TRBV28,-,TRBD1,CASSLWGRQGYEKLFF,TGTGCCAGCAGTTTATGGGGTCGACAGGGCTACGAAAAACTGTTTTTT
TRBJ1-3,TRBV7-8,few,TRBD1,CASSLGQGAGNTIYF,TGTGCCAGCAGCTTAGGACAGGGGGCAGGAAACACCATATATTTT
TRBJ1-3,TRBV28,-,-,CASSPLRSGNTIYF,TGTGCCAGCAGTCCCCTACGTTCTGGAAACACCATATATTTT
TRBJ1-1,TRBV20-1,-,-,CSARASSGAFF,TGCAGTGCTAGAGCATCATCGGGAGCTTTCTTT
TRBJ2-7,TRBV6-1,-,-,CASSEYLVYEQYF,TGTGCCAGCAGTGAATATCTAGTCTACGAGCAGTACTTC
TRBJ1-1,TRBV6-5,-,-,CATRELGGTEAFF,TGTGCCACCCGCGAGTTGGGAGGCACTGAAGCTTTCTTT